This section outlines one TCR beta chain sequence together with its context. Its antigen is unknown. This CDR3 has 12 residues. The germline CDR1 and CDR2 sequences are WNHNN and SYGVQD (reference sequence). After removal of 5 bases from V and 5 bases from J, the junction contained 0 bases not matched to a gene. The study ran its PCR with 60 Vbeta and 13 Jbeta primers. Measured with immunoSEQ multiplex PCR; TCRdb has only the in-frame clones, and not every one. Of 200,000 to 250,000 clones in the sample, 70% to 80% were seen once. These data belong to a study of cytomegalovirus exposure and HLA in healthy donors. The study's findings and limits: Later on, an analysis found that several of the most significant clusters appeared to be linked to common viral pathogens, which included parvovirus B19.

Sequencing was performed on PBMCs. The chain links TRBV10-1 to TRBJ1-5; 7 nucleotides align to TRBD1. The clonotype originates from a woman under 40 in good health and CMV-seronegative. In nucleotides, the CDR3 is TGCGCCAGCAGTACAGGGGATCAGCCCCAGCATTTT. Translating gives CASSTGDQPQHF.